These T cell receptor beta chains were read from a single sample in a study of blood T cell repertoires in COVID-19. TCRdb keeps only in-frame clones here, not all; method: immunoSEQ multiplex PCR. Of 35,000 to 50,000 clones detected, about 83% appear once; the ten largest clones hold 5.5% to 7.5%. Sequenced input: peripheral blood. These receptors originate from a woman older than 75 with acute or convalescent COVID-19. Each CDR3 is given with its conserved first and last residue. D genes are given only for firm matches. Where a row states a size, it is once, few, many or the class of an expanded clone; other rows omit it.

clone size	V gene	D gene	J gene	CDR3 protein	CDR3 DNA
few	TRBV6-6	.	TRBJ1-2	CASSYSQGAVNGYTF	TGTGCCAGCAGTTACTCTCAGGGCGCGGTAAATGGCTACACCTTC
.	TRBV4-1	TRBD2	TRBJ2-7	CASSQVGLAGEEQYF	TGCGCCAGCAGCCAAGTTGGTCTAGCGGGGGAAGAGCAGTACTTC
.	TRBV2	.	TRBJ1-4	CASSPNKGLGEKLFF	TGTGCCAGCAGTCCGAATAAGGGGCTGGGGGAAAAACTGTTTTTT
few	TRBV6-5	.	TRBJ1-1	CASRNSNGNTEAFF	TGTGCCAGCAGAAACTCGAACGGTAACACTGAAGCTTTCTTT
once	TRBV7-9	TRBD1	TRBJ1-2	CASSLASGTGVYGYTF	TGTGCCAGCAGCTTAGCCTCCGGGACAGGGGTTTATGGCTACACCTTC
.	TRBV6-2/TRBV6-3	TRBD2	TRBJ2-2	CASSYSRTSGGFRSTGELFF	TGTGCCAGCAGTTACTCTCGGACTAGCGGGGGGTTTCGTAGCACCGGGGAGCTGTTTTTT
.	TRBV19	.	TRBJ2-7	CASSRRDLTQQYF	TGTGCCAGTAGTAGGAGGGATCTAACCCAGCAGTACTTC
.	TRBV5-8	.	TRBJ1-5	CASSLRGSDQPQHF	TGTGCCAGCAGCTTGAGGGGCTCTGATCAGCCCCAGCATTTT
.	TRBV6-1	.	TRBJ1-5	CASSEAARAEGRFYGQPQHF	TGTGCCAGCAGTGAAGCCGCGCGCGCAGAAGGGAGGTTTTACGGTCAGCCCCAGCATTTT
.	TRBV5-4	.	TRBJ2-2	CASSPRGYTGELFF	TGTGCCAGCAGTCCGAGGGGGTACACCGGGGAGCTGTTTTTT
.	TRBV5-1	.	TRBJ1-2	CASSLDFNGYTF	TGCGCCAGCAGCTTGGACTTCAATGGCTACACCTTC
.	TRBV6-5	TRBD1	TRBJ2-2	CASTRTGNTGELFF	TGTGCCAGCACGAGGACAGGGAACACCGGGGAGCTGTTTTTT
.	TRBV6-1	.	TRBJ2-1	CASSEALDRYNEQFF	TGTGCCAGCAGTGAAGCGCTGGACAGATACAATGAGCAGTTCTTC
few	TRBV27	.	TRBJ1-1	CASSLSRNTEAFF	TGTGCCAGCAGTTTGTCCAGGAACACTGAAGCTTTCTTT
.	TRBV19	.	TRBJ2-6	CASRDGSSGANVLTF	TGTGCCAGCCGGGACGGGAGCTCTGGGGCCAACGTCCTGACTTTC
few	TRBV6-1	.	TRBJ1-1	CASSEAAGEAEAFF	TGTGCCAGCAGTGAAGCGGCGGGAGAGGCTGAAGCTTTCTTT
.	TRBV5-4	TRBD2	TRBJ2-5	CASSLRERGTETQYF	TGTGCCAGCAGCTTGCGTGAGCGGGGGACAGAGACCCAGTACTTC
.	TRBV5-6	.	TRBJ1-5	CASSLGYTFNQPQHF	TGTGCCAGCAGCTTGGGGTATACATTCAATCAGCCCCAGCATTTT
.	TRBV5-1	.	TRBJ1-1	CASSSQGGGDTEAFF	TGCGCCAGCAGCTCACAGGGTGGTGGGGACACTGAAGCTTTCTTT
.	TRBV7-9	.	TRBJ2-7	CASTEGQWSTYEQYF	TGTGCCAGCACCGAAGGACAGTGGAGTACCTACGAGCAGTACTTC
.	TRBV5-1	.	TRBJ1-2	CASSGSGRGYGYTF	TGCGCCAGCTCCGGGTCCGGCAGGGGCTATGGCTACACCTTC
.	TRBV3-1/TRBV3-2	.	TRBJ2-3	CASSQRGLTDTQYF	TGTGCCAGCAGCCAAAGGGGCCTCACAGATACGCAGTATTTT
.	TRBV5-5	.	TRBJ2-5	CASSLNSIQIEETQYF	TGTGCCAGCAGCTTGAACAGTATCCAAATTGAGGAGACCCAGTACTTC
once	TRBV14	TRBD1	TRBJ2-7	CASRLTGGSYEQYF	TGTGCCAGCAGATTAACAGGGGGCTCCTACGAGCAGTACTTC
.	TRBV4-1	TRBD1	TRBJ2-5	CASSQDGTGGETQYF	TGCGCCAGCAGCCAAGATGGAACAGGGGGGGAGACCCAGTACTTC
few	TRBV5-1	.	TRBJ1-1	CAKTKHTEAFF	TGCGCCAAGACAAAGCACACTGAAGCTTTCTTT
.	TRBV21-1	.	TRBJ1-1	CASSKGERFMNTEAFF	TGTGCCAGCAGCAAAGGTGAGAGATTCATGAACACTGAAGCTTTCTTT
few	TRBV5-6	.	TRBJ2-1	CASSLGGPESLSYNEQFF	TGTGCCAGCAGCTTGGGGGGGCCCGAATCTTTATCCTACAATGAGCAGTTCTTC
.	TRBV29-1	TRBD1	TRBJ1-1	CSVEKGQGVGEAFF	TGCAGCGTTGAAAAAGGGCAGGGGGTGGGTGAAGCTTTCTTT
few	TRBV3-1/TRBV3-2	.	TRBJ1-3	CASSQTGSGNTIYF	TGTGCCAGCAGCCAAACCGGGTCTGGAAACACCATATATTTT
.	TRBV7-2	TRBD1	TRBJ2-6	CASSLGTGMTNVLTF	TGTGCCAGCAGCTTAGGGACAGGGATGACCAACGTCCTGACTTTC
.	TRBV27	.	TRBJ1-5	CASSPRQGNQPQHF	TGTGCCAGCAGTCCCCGACAGGGCAATCAGCCCCAGCATTTT
.	TRBV25-1	.	TRBJ2-5	CASAVHSQTQYF	TGTGCCAGCGCGGTGCATAGCCAGACCCAGTACTTC
.	TRBV19	TRBD1	TRBJ1-6	CASSPDRDSPLHF	TGTGCCAGTAGTCCCGACAGGGATTCACCCCTCCACTTT
.	TRBV27	.	TRBJ1-2	CASRRAANYGYTF	TGTGCCAGCAGGCGGGCAGCTAACTATGGCTACACCTTC
.	TRBV25-1	.	TRBJ1-2	CASGPTTGGSYGYTF	TGTGCCAGCGGCCCAACGACTGGAGGAAGCTATGGCTACACCTTC
few	TRBV11-2	TRBD1	TRBJ1-6	CASSSHRQGGNSPLHF	TGTGCCAGCAGTTCGCATAGACAGGGCGGTAATTCACCCCTCCACTTT
.	TRBV6-5	.	TRBJ1-2	CASSYSGRGGTYGYTF	TGTGCCAGCAGTTACTCGGGCCGGGGGGGCACTTATGGCTACACCTTC
.	TRBV29-1	TRBD1	TRBJ2-7	CSVWDRDYEQYF	TGCAGCGTTTGGGACAGAGATTACGAGCAGTACTTC
.	TRBV14	TRBD1	TRBJ1-3	CASSQERTGGSGNTIYF	TGTGCCAGCAGCCAAGAAAGGACAGGGGGCTCTGGAAACACCATATATTTT
.	TRBV5-6	TRBD2	TRBJ2-2	CASSFSGGAGELFF	TGTGCCAGCAGCTTCAGCGGGGGGGCCGGGGAGCTGTTTTTT
.	TRBV7-9	.	TRBJ1-1	CASSTRQTEAFF	TGTGCCAGCAGCACAAGACAGACTGAAGCTTTCTTT
.	TRBV19	.	TRBJ1-5	CATQVVLNSNQPQHF	TGTGCCACCCAGGTCGTATTGAATAGCAATCAGCCCCAGCATTTT
.	TRBV12-5	TRBD2	TRBJ2-3	CASGFGGGLTQYF	TGTGCTAGTGGTTTCGGCGGGGGTTTAACGCAGTATTTT
.	TRBV7-6	TRBD1	TRBJ2-1	CASSLVGGQGIGEQFF	TGTGCCAGCAGCTTAGTAGGGGGACAGGGGATAGGGGAGCAGTTCTTC
.	TRBV4-1	.	TRBJ1-4	CASSRGGSSNEKLFF	TGCGCCAGCAGCCGGGGAGGGAGTTCTAATGAAAAACTGTTTTTT
.	TRBV2	.	TRBJ1-2	CASNGGLGYGYTF	TGTGCCAGCAACGGGGGGCTGGGCTATGGCTACACCTTC
.	TRBV6-5	.	TRBJ1-2	CASSYDGQGGYTF	TGTGCCAGCAGTTACGACGGTCAGGGTGGCTACACCTTC
.	TRBV7-2	.	TRBJ1-1	CASSLALGEVTEAFF	TGTGCCAGCAGCTTAGCGCTCGGGGAGGTCACTGAAGCTTTCTTT
.	TRBV2	.	TRBJ1-4	CASSSRVTNEKLFF	TGTGCCAGCAGTTCCCGGGTTACTAATGAAAAACTGTTTTTT
once	TRBV19	TRBD1	TRBJ1-2	CASLKLETKGGTYGYTF	TGTGCCAGCCTGAAACTCGAGACCAAAGGGGGCACTTATGGCTACACCTTC